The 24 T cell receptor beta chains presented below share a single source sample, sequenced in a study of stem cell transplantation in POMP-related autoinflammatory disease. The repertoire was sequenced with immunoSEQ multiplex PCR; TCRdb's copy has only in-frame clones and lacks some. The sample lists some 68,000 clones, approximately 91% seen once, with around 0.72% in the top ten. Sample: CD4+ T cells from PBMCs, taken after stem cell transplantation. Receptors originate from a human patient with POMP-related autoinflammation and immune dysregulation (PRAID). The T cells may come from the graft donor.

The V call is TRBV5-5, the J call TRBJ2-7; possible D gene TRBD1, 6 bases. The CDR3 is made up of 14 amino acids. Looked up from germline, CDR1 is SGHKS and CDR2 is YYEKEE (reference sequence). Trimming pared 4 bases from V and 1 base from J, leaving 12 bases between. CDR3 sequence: CASSPSGQSYEQYF. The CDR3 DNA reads TGTGCCAGCAGCCCGAGCGGACAGTCCTACGAGCAGTACTTC.

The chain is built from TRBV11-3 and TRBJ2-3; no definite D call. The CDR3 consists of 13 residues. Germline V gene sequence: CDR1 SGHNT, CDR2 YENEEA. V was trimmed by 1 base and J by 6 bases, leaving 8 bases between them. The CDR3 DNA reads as TGTGCCAGCAGCTTAGGAGGAATGGATACGCAGTATTTT. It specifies CASSLGGMDTQYF.

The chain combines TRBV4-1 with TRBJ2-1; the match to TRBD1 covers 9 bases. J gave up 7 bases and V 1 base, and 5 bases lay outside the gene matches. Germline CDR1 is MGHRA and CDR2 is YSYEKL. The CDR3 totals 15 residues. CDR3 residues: CASSQVGTGRNEQFF. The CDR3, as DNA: TGCGCCAGCAGCCAAGTAGGGACAGGGAGGAATGAGCAGTTCTTC.

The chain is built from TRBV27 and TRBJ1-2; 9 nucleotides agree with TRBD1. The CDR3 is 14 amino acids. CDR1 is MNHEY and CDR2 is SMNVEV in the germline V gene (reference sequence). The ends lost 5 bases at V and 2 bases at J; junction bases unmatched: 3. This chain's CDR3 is CASSIGQGNYGYTF. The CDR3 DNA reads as TGTGCCAGCAGTATCGGACAGGGGAACTATGGCTACACCTTC.

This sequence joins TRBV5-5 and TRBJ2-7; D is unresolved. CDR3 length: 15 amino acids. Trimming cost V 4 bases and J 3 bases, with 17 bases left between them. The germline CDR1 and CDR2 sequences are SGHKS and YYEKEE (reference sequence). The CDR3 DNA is TGTGCCAGCAGCACTCCTCTTAAGGGTGTCTACGAGCAGTACTTC. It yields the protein CASSTPLKGVYEQYF. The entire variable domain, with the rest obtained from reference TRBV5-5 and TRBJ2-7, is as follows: DAGVTQSPTHLIKTRGQQVTLRCSPISGHKSVSWYQQVLGQGPQFIFQYYEKEERGRGNFPDRFSARQFPNYSSELNVNALLLGDSALYLCASSTPLKGVYEQYFGPGTRLTVT.

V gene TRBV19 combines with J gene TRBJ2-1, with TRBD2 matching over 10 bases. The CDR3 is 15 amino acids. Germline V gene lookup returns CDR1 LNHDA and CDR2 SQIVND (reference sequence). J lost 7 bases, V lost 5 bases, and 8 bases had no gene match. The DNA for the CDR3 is TGTGCCAGTAGTGGCGGTAGCGGGAGGAATAATGAGCAGTTCTTC. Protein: CASSGGSGRNNEQFF.

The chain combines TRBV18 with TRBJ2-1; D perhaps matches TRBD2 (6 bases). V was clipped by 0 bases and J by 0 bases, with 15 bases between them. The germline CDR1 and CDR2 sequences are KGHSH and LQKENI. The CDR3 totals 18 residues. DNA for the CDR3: TGTGCCAGCTCACCACCGGGGAGACTAGGGAGCTCCTACAATGAGCAGTTCTTC. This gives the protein CASSPPGRLGSSYNEQFF.

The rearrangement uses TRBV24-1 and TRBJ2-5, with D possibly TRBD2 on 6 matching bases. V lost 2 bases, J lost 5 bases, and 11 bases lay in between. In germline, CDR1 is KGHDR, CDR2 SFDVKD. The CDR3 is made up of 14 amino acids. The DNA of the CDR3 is TGTGCCACCAGTGATTCAGGAGGGATCGAGACCCAGTACTTC. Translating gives CATSDSGGIETQYF.

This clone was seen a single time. CDR3 coding DNA: TGTGCCAGCAGCTTGAGGGGGGGCTACGCCTACGAGCAGTACGTC. It is translated as CASSLRGGYAYEQYV. This sequence joins TRBV5-6 and TRBJ2-7; a possible D gene is TRBD2 (7 bases). Germline CDR1 and CDR2: SGHDT and YYEEEE. CDR3 length equals 15 residues. With 1 base removed from V and 2 bases from J, the gap between germline ends came to 13 bases.

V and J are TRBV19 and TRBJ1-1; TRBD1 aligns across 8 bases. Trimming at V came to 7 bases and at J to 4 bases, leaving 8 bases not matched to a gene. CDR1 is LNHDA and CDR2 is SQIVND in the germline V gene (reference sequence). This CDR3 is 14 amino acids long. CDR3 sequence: CASIMYRGGTEAFF. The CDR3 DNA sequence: TGTGCCAGTATTATGTACAGGGGGGGCACTGAAGCTTTCTTT.

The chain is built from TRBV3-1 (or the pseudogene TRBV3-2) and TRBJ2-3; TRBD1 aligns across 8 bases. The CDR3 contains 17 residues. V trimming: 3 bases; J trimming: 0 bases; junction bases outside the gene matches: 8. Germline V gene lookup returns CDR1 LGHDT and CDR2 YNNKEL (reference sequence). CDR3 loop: CASSHIFGTGSTDTQYF. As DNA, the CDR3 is TGTGCCAGCAGCCACATTTTCGGGACAGGAAGCACAGATACGCAGTATTTT.

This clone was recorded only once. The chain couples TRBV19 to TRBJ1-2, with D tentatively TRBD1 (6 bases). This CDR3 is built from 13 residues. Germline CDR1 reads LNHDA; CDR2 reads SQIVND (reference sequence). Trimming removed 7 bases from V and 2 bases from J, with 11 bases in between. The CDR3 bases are TGTGCCAGTAAGCGGGGGCAGAACTATGGCTACACCTTC. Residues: CASKRGQNYGYTF. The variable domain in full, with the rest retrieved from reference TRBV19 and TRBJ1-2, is DGGITQSPKYLFRKEGQNVTLSCEQNLNHDAMYWYRQDPGQGLRLIYYSQIVNDFQKGDIAEGYSVSREKKESFPLTVTSAQKNPTAFYLCASKRGQNYGYTFGSGTRLTVV.

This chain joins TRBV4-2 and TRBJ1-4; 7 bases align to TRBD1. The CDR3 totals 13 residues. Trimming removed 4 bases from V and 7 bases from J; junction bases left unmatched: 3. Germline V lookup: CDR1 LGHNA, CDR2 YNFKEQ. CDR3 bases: TGTGCCAGCAGCCCGCGGACAGGTGAAAAACTGTTTTTT. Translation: CASSPRTGEKLFF.

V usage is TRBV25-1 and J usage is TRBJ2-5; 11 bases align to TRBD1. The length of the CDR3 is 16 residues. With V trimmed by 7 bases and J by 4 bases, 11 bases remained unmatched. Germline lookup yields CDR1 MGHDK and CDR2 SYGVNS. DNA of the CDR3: TGTGCCAGCAACGAGGGGGGGACAGGGGGTAGAGAGACCCAGTACTTC. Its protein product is CASNEGGTGGRETQYF.

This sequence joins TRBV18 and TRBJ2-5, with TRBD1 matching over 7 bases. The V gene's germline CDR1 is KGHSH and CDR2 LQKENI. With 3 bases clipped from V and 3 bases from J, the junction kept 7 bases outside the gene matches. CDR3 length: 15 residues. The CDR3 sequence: CASSPRTGEKETQYF. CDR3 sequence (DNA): TGTGCCAGCTCACCGCGAACAGGGGAAAAAGAGACCCAGTACTTC.

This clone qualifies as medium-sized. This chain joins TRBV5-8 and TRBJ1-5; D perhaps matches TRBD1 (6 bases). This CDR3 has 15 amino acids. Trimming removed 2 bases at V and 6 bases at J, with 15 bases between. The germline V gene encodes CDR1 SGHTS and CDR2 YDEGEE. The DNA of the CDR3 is TGTGCCAGCAGCTTCATGGAGGGGGGTCGTCAGCCCCAGCATTTT. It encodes CASSFMEGGRQPQHF.

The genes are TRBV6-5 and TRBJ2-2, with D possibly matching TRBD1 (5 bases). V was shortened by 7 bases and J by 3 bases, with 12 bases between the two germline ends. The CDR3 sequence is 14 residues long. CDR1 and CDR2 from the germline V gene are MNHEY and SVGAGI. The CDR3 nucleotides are TGTGCCAGCACCTTTACAGGTTACACCGGGGAGCTGTTTTTT. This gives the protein CASTFTGYTGELFF.

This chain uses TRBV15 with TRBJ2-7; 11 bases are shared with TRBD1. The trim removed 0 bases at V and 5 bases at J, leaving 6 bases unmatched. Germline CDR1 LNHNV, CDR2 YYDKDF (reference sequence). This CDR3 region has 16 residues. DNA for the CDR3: TGTGCCACCAGCAGAGACCGGGACAGGGGGATCGACGAGCAGTACTTC. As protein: CATSRDRDRGIDEQYF. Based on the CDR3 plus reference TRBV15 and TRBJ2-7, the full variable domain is DAMVIQNPRYQVTQFGKPVTLSCSQTLNHNVMYWYQQKSSQAPKLLFHYYDKDFNNEADTPDNFQSRRPNTSFCFLDIRSPGLGDTAMYLCATSRDRDRGIDEQYFGPGTRLTVT.

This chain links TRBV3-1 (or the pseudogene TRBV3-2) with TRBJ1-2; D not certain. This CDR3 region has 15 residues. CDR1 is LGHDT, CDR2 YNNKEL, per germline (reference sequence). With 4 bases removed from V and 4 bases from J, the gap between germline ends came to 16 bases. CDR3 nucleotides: TGTGCCAGCAGCCCCAGTGGAGGATTCCTCTATGGCTACACCTTC. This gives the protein CASSPSGGFLYGYTF.

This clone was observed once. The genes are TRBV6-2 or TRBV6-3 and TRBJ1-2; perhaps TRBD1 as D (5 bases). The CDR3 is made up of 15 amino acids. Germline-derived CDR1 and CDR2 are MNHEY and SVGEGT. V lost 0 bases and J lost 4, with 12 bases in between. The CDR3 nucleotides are TGTGCCAGCAGTTACTCGTTGCAGGGATCCTATGGCTACACCTTC. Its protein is CASSYSLQGSYGYTF.

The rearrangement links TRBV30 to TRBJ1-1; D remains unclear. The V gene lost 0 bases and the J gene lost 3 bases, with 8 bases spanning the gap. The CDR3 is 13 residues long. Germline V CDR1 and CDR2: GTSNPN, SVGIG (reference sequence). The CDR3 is CAWSVGRHTEAFF. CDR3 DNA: TGTGCCTGGAGTGTAGGGAGGCACACTGAAGCTTTCTTT.

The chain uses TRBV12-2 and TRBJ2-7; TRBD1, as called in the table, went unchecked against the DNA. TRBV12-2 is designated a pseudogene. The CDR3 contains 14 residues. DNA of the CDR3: TGTGCAAGTCGCTACCACCAGGGATGCGGCGAGCAGTACGTC. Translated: CASRYHQGCGEQYV.

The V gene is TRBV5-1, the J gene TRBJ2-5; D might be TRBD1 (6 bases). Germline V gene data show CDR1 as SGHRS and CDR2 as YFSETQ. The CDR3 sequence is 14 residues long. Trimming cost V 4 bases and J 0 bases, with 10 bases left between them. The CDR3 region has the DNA TGCGCCAGCAGCCCAGGGACAAACCAAGAGACCCAGTACTTC. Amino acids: CASSPGTNQETQYF.

CDR3 loop: CASSITDHEKLFF. CDR3 DNA sequence: TGTGCCAGCTCAATAACAGATCATGAAAAACTGTTTTTT. The rearrangement joins TRBV6-5 to TRBJ1-4; D remains ambiguous. The germline CDR1 and CDR2 sequences are MNHEY and SVGAGI. The V end was cut by 8 bases, the J end by 6 bases, with 13 bases between. This CDR3 has 13 amino acids.